These T cell receptor beta chains were read from a single sample in a study of T cells after posttransplantation cyclophosphamide. Measured with immunoSEQ multiplex PCR; TCRdb has only the in-frame clones, and not every one. This table holds 45,000 to 65,000 clones, approximately 94% found once. Sample: PBMCs. The receptors originated from a woman aged 30 to 39 in good health and a related stem cell transplant donor. The CDR3 runs from the conserved cysteine through the conserved F or W. Fields, in order: J gene, D gene, V gene, clone size, CDR3 DNA, CDR3 protein. D genes are given only for firm matches. A clone size is listed for some rows: how often the clone was seen (once, few, many), or a class if it is expanded.

TRBJ1-1	TRBD1	TRBV5-5	-	TGTGCCAGCAGCTACCGGGACAGGAACACTGAAGCTTTCTTT	CASSYRDRNTEAFF
TRBJ2-7	-	TRBV6-1	-	TGTGCCAGCAGACCCCCGACCGGGGGCTCCTACGAGCAGTACTTC	CASRPPTGGSYEQYF
TRBJ2-7	TRBD1	TRBV6-6	-	TGTGCCAGCAGTTACTCAAGGACAGGTATTGCCGAGCAGTACTTC	CASSYSRTGIAEQYF
TRBJ2-3	-	TRBV7-2	-	TGTGCCAGCAGCTTAGATCGCCTAGCAAGAGATACGCAGTATTTT	CASSLDRLARDTQYF
TRBJ2-7	-	TRBV4-1	-	TGCGCCAGCAGCCAAGGGTCGGGGGCCTACGAGCAGTACTTC	CASSQGSGAYEQYF
TRBJ2-7	-	TRBV4-3	-	TGCGCCAGCAGCCAAGAGTACAGGCCCTACGAGCAGTACTTC	CASSQEYRPYEQYF
TRBJ1-3	TRBD1	TRBV9	few	TGTGCCAGCAGCGTAGCACCGGGACAGAGCTCTGGAAACACCATATATTTT	CASSVAPGQSSGNTIYF
TRBJ2-3	TRBD2	TRBV5-1	-	TGCGCCAGCAGCTTGGCTAGCGGGGGCACAGATACGCAGTATTTT	CASSLASGGTDTQYF
TRBJ1-1	-	TRBV7-6	-	TGTGCCAGCAGCTCCCCTGGGCTGTCTTTGGCTGAAGCTTTCTTT	CASSSPGLSLAEAFF
TRBJ2-5	TRBD2	TRBV19	-	TGTGCCAGTAGACTAGCGGGGGGTCAAGAGACCCAGTACTTC	CASRLAGGQETQYF
TRBJ1-4	-	TRBV7-2	-	TGTGCCAGCAGCTTAGGAGGGAGGACTAATGAAAAACTGTTTTTT	CASSLGGRTNEKLFF
TRBJ1-1	-	TRBV5-5	-	TGTGCCAGCAGCTTGTGGGGGGAGGCCACTGAAGCTTTCTTT	CASSLWGEATEAFF
TRBJ2-5	-	TRBV9	-	TGTGCCAGCAGCTACGGCGGACAAGAGACCCAGTACTTC	CASSYGGQETQYF
TRBJ2-5	-	TRBV25-1	-	TGTGCCAGCAGTTCACAGGGAAAGGGTGGCCAAGAGACCCAGTACTTC	CASSSQGKGGQETQYF